Listed here are 25 T cell receptor beta chains from one sample, sequenced in a study of blood T cell repertoires in COVID-19. Clones were read by immunoSEQ multiplex PCR, and TCRdb kept only the in-frame ones, dropping some. The sample carries 300,000 to 450,000 clones, about 90% recorded once. The sequencing sample was made of PBMCs or T cells enriched from blood (not recorded which). The receptors shown here come from a woman in her 30s who had been exposed to COVID-19.

This chain connects TRBV5-4 to TRBJ2-5, with 7 bases lining up with TRBD2. Germline V lookup: CDR1 SGHNT, CDR2 YYREEE (reference sequence). The CDR3 has 14 amino acids. Trimming removed 10 bases from V and 1 base from J; junction bases left unmatched: 10. The CDR3 DNA reads as TGTGCCGGGGGGGAATCCCCCAGCCAAGAGACCCAGTACTTC. Its protein is CAGGESPSQETQYF. The whole variable domain, filled in from reference TRBV5-4 and TRBJ2-5, reads ETGVTQSPTHLIKTRGQQVTLRCSSQSGHNTVSWYQQALGQGPQFIFQYYREEENGRGNFPPRFSGLQFPNYSSELNVNALELDDSALYLCAGGESPSQETQYFGPGTRLLVL.

The V gene is TRBV11-2, the J gene TRBJ2-1; 13 nucleotides line up with TRBD2. The J segment lost 2 bases and the V segment lost 1 base, leaving 5 bases of the junction unmatched. Per germline, CDR1 SGHAT and CDR2 FQNNGV. The CDR3 is 18 amino acids. CDR3 residues: CASSLGGLAGPTYNEQFF. CDR3 DNA: TGTGCCAGCAGCTTAGGGGGACTAGCGGGGCCAACCTACAATGAGCAGTTCTTC. The full variable domain, with the rest looked up from reference TRBV11-2 and TRBJ2-1, is EAGVAQSPRYKIIEKRQSVAFWCNPISGHATLYWYQQILGQGPKLLIQFQNNGVVDDSQLPKDRFSAERLKGVDSTLKIQPAKLEDSAVYLCASSLGGLAGPTYNEQFFGPGTRLTVL.

This clone was observed a single time. The chain links TRBV3-1 (or the pseudogene TRBV3-2) to TRBJ2-1; possibly TRBD2 for D (6 bases). Trimming left V 5 bases short and J 4 bases short, with 12 bases between. Germline CDR1 reads LGHDT; CDR2 reads YNNKEL (reference sequence). This CDR3 comprises 14 residues. CDR3 bases: TGTGCCAGCAGCGTCCGGGACTTTTACAATGAGCAGTTCTTC. Translated, it gives CASSVRDFYNEQFF.

CDR3 loop: CASSKTSGSLFLGNEQFF. Written as DNA, the CDR3 is TGTGCCAGCAGCAAAACTAGCGGGAGTCTTTTTTTGGGGAATGAGCAGTTCTTC. The chain uses TRBV9 and TRBJ2-1; 11 positions match TRBD2. The CDR3 is 18 residues long. Germline-derived CDR1 and CDR2 are SGDLS and YYNGEE. The V and J ends lost 4 bases and 7 bases, in that order; junction bases with no gene match: 16. The whole variable domain, filled in from reference TRBV9 and TRBJ2-1, reads DSGVTQTPKHLITATGQRVTLRCSPRSGDLSVYWYQQSLDQGLQFLIQYYNGEERAKGNILERFSAQQFPDLHSELNLSSLELGDSALYFCASSKTSGSLFLGNEQFFGPGTRLTVL.

This chain links TRBV12-3 or TRBV12-4 with TRBJ2-3; TRBD1 might be the D (6 bases). This CDR3 spans 13 amino acids. Trimming stripped 5 bases from V and 7 bases from J, with 13 bases between. CDR3 residues: CASSATGLNTQYF. Written as DNA, the CDR3 is TGTGCCAGCAGTGCCACAGGGTTAAATACGCAGTATTTT.

This clone has only one observation. The chain recombines TRBV5-6 with TRBJ1-1; D is ambiguous. The V end lost 1 base, the J end lost 0 bases, and 10 bases lay between the germline ends. CDR1 SGHDT and CDR2 YYEEEE come from the germline V gene. The CDR3 has 15 residues. The CDR3 region is CASSLFARMNTEAFF. CDR3 DNA sequence: TGTGCCAGCAGCTTGTTCGCCAGGATGAACACTGAAGCTTTCTTT.

The genes are TRBV10-3 and TRBJ1-6; a possible D gene is TRBD1 (5 bases). Germline V gene sequence: CDR1 ENHRY, CDR2 SYGVKD. There are 17 residues in the CDR3. V was shortened by 0 bases and J by 3 bases, with 12 bases between the two germline ends. This chain's CDR3 is CAISESGPRGYNSPLHF. CDR3 nucleotides: TGTGCCATCAGTGAGTCCGGACCAAGGGGCTATAATTCACCCCTCCACTTT.

The CDR3 sequence: CASSVGTGGDYGAEKLFF. The CDR3 DNA is TGTGCCAGCAGCGTAGGGACAGGGGGCGATTACGGGGCTGAAAAACTGTTTTTT. The chain has TRBV9 and TRBJ1-4, with 11 positions matching TRBD1. The CDR3 loop spans 18 amino acids. The V gene end was trimmed by 0 bases and the J gene end by 7 bases; junction bases not matched to a gene: 11. Per the germline V gene, CDR1 is SGDLS and CDR2 is YYNGEE.

The V and J genes are TRBV28 and TRBJ2-1, with TRBD2 matching over 11 bases. V was pared by 8 bases and J by 5 bases, with 5 bases of the junction left unmatched. Germline values: CDR1 MDHEN, CDR2 SYDVKM. The CDR3 loop spans 14 amino acids. CDR3 protein: CASALAGVDNEQFF. In DNA, the CDR3 is TGTGCCAGCGCACTAGCGGGAGTCGACAATGAGCAGTTCTTC.

This clone came up once. The rearrangement uses TRBV29-1 and TRBJ2-1; 13 bases map to TRBD2. Germline CDR1 reads SQVTM; CDR2 reads ANQGSEA. Trimming took 7 bases from V and 1 from J; bases not matched to a gene: 10. The CDR3 loop spans 17 amino acids. The CDR3 coding sequence is TGCAGCGCCACTGGACTAGCGGGAGTAAAATCCTACAATGAGCAGTTCTTC. Its translation is CSATGLAGVKSYNEQFF.

The chain employs TRBV28 and TRBJ2-2; D unclear. Germline V gives CDR1 MDHEN, CDR2 SYDVKM. Trimming stripped 5 bases from V and 2 bases from J, with 18 bases between. The CDR3 sequence is 17 residues long. The CDR3 here is CASSPPLDAANTGELFF. The CDR3 DNA is TGTGCCAGCAGTCCGCCCCTAGATGCGGCAAACACCGGGGAGCTGTTTTTT.

Details on this clone: At one end, the junction sequence differs from germline, possibly due to a read error. The chain is built from TRBV19 and TRBJ1-5; D might be TRBD1 (5 bases). There are 14 residues in the CDR3. Germline CDR1 reads LNHDA; CDR2 reads SQIVND (reference sequence). CDR3 DNA: TGTGCGAGTAGTCCAGGGAGGGAGGTTCAGCCCCAGCATTTT. This encodes CASSPGREVQPQHF.

The chain joins TRBV6-6 to TRBJ2-7; 7 bases align to TRBD2. Germline V CDR1 and CDR2: MNHNY, SVGAGI (reference sequence). The V and J ends lost 4 bases and 4 bases, in that order; junction bases with no gene match: 4. The CDR3 sequence is 13 residues long. DNA for the CDR3: TGTGCCAGCAGTTCCCCGCGGGGGTACGAGCAGTACTTC. This sequence encodes CASSSPRGYEQYF.

This chain links TRBV6-5 with TRBJ2-3; TRBD1 agrees at 9 bases. Germline V gives CDR1 MNHEY, CDR2 SVGAGI. The CDR3 runs 14 residues. Trimming at V came to 5 bases and at J to 3 bases, leaving 3 bases not matched to a gene. CDR3 sequence reads: CASSTGGETDTQYF. The DNA of the CDR3 is TGTGCCAGCAGTACAGGGGGCGAAACAGATACGCAGTATTTT.

The rearrangement joins TRBV27 to TRBJ2-1, with D perhaps TRBD1 (6 bases). V was trimmed by 9 bases and J by 0 bases, leaving 18 bases between them. The germline V gene encodes CDR1 MNHEY and CDR2 SMNVEV (reference sequence). CDR3 length equals 16 residues. The DNA for the CDR3 is TGTGCCAGGGGCCCCCAGGGGACGGGCTCCTACAATGAGCAGTTCTTC. Translated, it gives CARGPQGTGSYNEQFF.

J is TRBJ2-5 and V is TRBV18; 7 nucleotides match TRBD1. Germline lookup yields CDR1 KGHSH and CDR2 LQKENI. The CDR3 has 15 amino acids. The trim removed 1 base at V and 1 base at J, leaving 3 bases unmatched. The CDR3 bases are TGTGCCAGCTCACCACAGGGGGCGAGCCAAGAGACCCAGTACTTC. Amino acid sequence: CASSPQGASQETQYF.

The chain couples TRBV4-2 to TRBJ2-7, with TRBD1 matching 7 bases. The CDR3 has 18 amino acids. Germline V CDR1 and CDR2: LGHNA, YNFKEQ. Losses at the gene ends were 1 base for V and 3 bases for J; bases not matched to a gene: 15. The CDR3: CASSQGGLAGGPLYEQYF. Written as DNA, the CDR3 is TGTGCCAGCAGCCAAGGGGGGTTGGCAGGGGGTCCACTCTACGAGCAGTACTTC.

The V and J genes are TRBV2 and TRBJ1-2, with D hard to call. Germline CDR1 reads SNHLY; CDR2 reads FYNNEI. V shed 10 bases and J shed 6 bases, with 27 bases lying between them. The CDR3 runs 16 residues. Written as DNA, the CDR3 is TGTGCCAAACGACATATGGGGAGTTCACCCTTGGATGGCTACACCTTC. It translates to CAKRHMGSSPLDGYTF.

The chain combines TRBV10-1 with TRBJ2-7, with a weak D call TRBD2 (6 bases). Germline values: CDR1 WNHNN, CDR2 SYGVQD (reference sequence). CDR3 length equals 16 residues. Trimming took 0 bases from V and 4 from J, leaving 16 bases between them. The DNA of the CDR3 is TGCGCCAGCAGTGAGTCGGCGTCAGGGAGGAATTACGAGCAGTACTTC. It translates to CASSESASGRNYEQYF.

The chain combines TRBV12-3 or TRBV12-4 with TRBJ2-1, with a tentative D call TRBD2 (6 bases). V lost 11 bases to trimming and J lost 9 bases, with 20 bases between them. This CDR3 region has 13 residues. The CDR3, as DNA: TGTGCCGGGAGTTTCGGGACTGCCGGTGAGCAGTTCTTC. Translation: CAGSFGTAGEQFF.

The chain is built from TRBV6-1 and TRBJ2-7; D is unresolved. Germline loops: CDR1 MNHNS, CDR2 SASEGT. This CDR3 contains 18 residues. Trimming took off 0 bases at V and 5 bases at J, with 23 bases between the two ends. CDR3: CASSEALRLIVSTHEQYF. The CDR3 DNA reads as TGTGCCAGCAGTGAAGCCCTAAGACTGATCGTCTCTACCCACGAGCAGTACTTC.

This chain joins TRBV6-2 or TRBV6-3 and TRBJ2-2, with 12 bases matching TRBD2. The CDR3 is 15 residues long. Trimming removed 5 bases from V and 9 bases from J; junction bases left unmatched: 7. Germline V gene sequence: CDR1 MNHEY, CDR2 SVGEGT. The CDR3 here is CASSRLAGEGRELFF. CDR3 sequence (DNA): TGTGCCAGCAGTCGACTAGCGGGAGAGGGCAGGGAGCTGTTTTTT.

The V and J genes are TRBV10-3 and TRBJ1-1, with D tentatively TRBD1 (5 bases). The CDR3 length is 15 residues. Germline V lookup: CDR1 ENHRY, CDR2 SYGVKD. Trimming shortened V by 2 bases and J by 0 bases, and 10 bases separated the two germline ends. CDR3 nucleotides: TGTGCCATCAGTGAGGGGGGACTCCTGAACACTGAAGCTTTCTTT. It translates to CAISEGGLLNTEAFF.

The chain links TRBV28 to TRBJ2-2; TRBD2 matches at 11 bases. The junction had 9 bases not matched to a gene; V was cut back by 2 bases and J by 7 bases. The CDR3 sequence is 17 residues long. Germline CDR1 reads MDHEN; CDR2 reads SYDVKM. In DNA, the CDR3 is TGTGCCAGCAGTTTAAGTCTTCTAGCGGGAGGAGTCGGGGAGCTGTTTTTT. It translates to CASSLSLLAGGVGELFF. The whole variable domain, remainder taken from reference TRBV28 and TRBJ2-2, is DVKVTQSSRYLVKRTGEKVFLECVQDMDHENMFWYRQDPGLGLRLIYFSYDVKMKEKGDIPEGYSVSREKKERFSLILESASTNQTSMYLCASSLSLLAGGVGELFFGEGSRLTVL.

The chain couples TRBV2 to TRBJ2-2, with a possible D match to TRBD2 (7 bases). Germline V lookup: CDR1 SNHLY, CDR2 FYNNEI. Trimming pared 2 bases from V and 7 bases from J, leaving 11 bases between. The CDR3 runs to 14 residues. The CDR3 DNA reads TGTGCCAGCAGTGAAAACAGGGAGGGCGGGGAGCTGTTTTTT. Translated: CASSENREGGELFF.